This TCR beta chain was captured in a study of CD8 T cells in ankylosing spondylitis. General observations from the study: It was reported that disease-linked clones were significantly enriched in matched ankylosing spondylitis synovial fluid.

Notes on this clonotype: As yet, its antigen is unknown.

Each CDR3 protein gets one entry after TCRdb re-called the 5' RACE reads with MiXCR. The sample contains 200,000 to 300,000 distinct CDR3 sequences, under 30% of which appear only once. CDR1 and CDR2 from the germline V gene are MNHNS and SASEGT. V was pared by 4 bases and J by 12 bases, with 18 bases of the junction left unmatched. The CDR3 extends over 16 amino acids. The material sequenced was blood, either unsorted or a sorted T cell fraction (not recorded which). The chain recombines TRBV6-1 with TRBJ2-1, with 7 bases that match TRBD1. The receptor comes from a male donor with ankylosing spondylitis or in good health (not recorded which). DNA of the CDR3: TGTGCCAGCAGTGCCAGGTGGGACAGCCCACAGTTCGGGCAGTTCTTC. Encoded protein: CASSARWDSPQFGQFF.